Sequencing of this TCR beta chain was carried out in a study of response to subunit inactivated influenza vaccine. A single record per CDR3 protein comes from TCRdb applying MiXCR to the RT-PCR reads. The sample lists approximately 250,000 distinct CDR3 sequences, approximately 12% seen once, with 7.8% in the top ten. The CDR3 totals 14 residues. V lost 6 bases, J lost 9 bases, and 8 bases stayed unmatched. Germline V lookup: CDR1 MGHDK, CDR2 SYGVNS. In this sample, this clonotype turned up many times. V usage is TRBV25-1 and J usage is TRBJ2-1; 10 bases are a match to TRBD2. The sample here was non-naive T cells sorted from PBMCs, taken 14 days before vaccination. This receptor was obtained from a man aged 50 to 60 who received an inactivated influenza vaccine. CDR3 in amino acids: CASSPSGSRGEQFF. The CDR3 DNA reads TGTGCCAGCAGCCCTAGCGGGAGTAGGGGTGAGCAGTTCTTC.